Following are 18 T cell receptor beta chains from one sample sequenced in a study of early T cells in non-severe SARS-CoV-2 infection (TCRdb year 2021). Library creation used 5' RACE. The listed sequencing device is NextSeq 500. TCRdb reworked the public reads: Q25 trimming with fastp, MiXCR clone assembly, productive beta chains retained. Each entry is one CDR3 protein sequence, shown with its most common DNA and genes. The sample records tens of thousands of distinct CDR3 sequences, 10% of which are singletons. Under 6% of the sample is taken by the ten largest. The material sequenced was whole blood. Receptors originate from an adult who was a healthcare worker with PCR-confirmed SARS-CoV-2 infection or an uninfected control (not recorded which).

The table lists this clonotype with many counts. This chain uses TRBV9 with TRBJ2-3; TRBD1 matches at 7 bases. The junction had 15 bases not matched to a gene; V was cut back by 4 bases and J by 4 bases. CDR1 and CDR2 from the germline V gene are SGDLS and YYNGEE. The CDR3 totals 17 residues. The CDR3 DNA follows: TGTGCCAGCAGCCCCTTTAAGGGGGCTCCCCCCCCAGATACGCAGTATTTT. This sequence encodes CASSPFKGAPPPDTQYF.

This clonotype was recorded at least ten times. The J gene is TRBJ1-2, the V gene TRBV24-1; 10 bases map to TRBD1. This CDR3 is 12 amino acids long. Unmatched junction bases numbered 1, after V lost 9 bases and J lost 4 bases. Germline V gene lookup returns CDR1 KGHDR and CDR2 SFDVKD. CDR3 sequence (DNA): TGTGCCACCGGGGACAGGGGCTATGGCTACACCTTC. As protein: CATGDRGYGYTF.

This clonotype was picked up many times. The chain recombines TRBV30 with TRBJ1-6, with D tentatively TRBD1 (6 bases). CDR1 and CDR2 (germline): GTSNPN, SVGIG (reference sequence). Trimming removed 8 bases from V and 6 bases from J, with 14 bases in between. CDR3 size: 13 residues. Written as DNA, the CDR3 is TGTGCCGGATCCGGGACAACTAATTCACCCCTCCACTTT. Translation: CAGSGTTNSPLHF.

This clonotype occurred a few times. This chain joins TRBV2 and TRBJ2-5; the D is unclear. Germline CDR1 is SNHLY and CDR2 is FYNNEI. The CDR3 sequence is 16 residues long. Trimming left V 2 bases short and J 4 bases short, with 17 bases between. CDR3 protein: CASSELVPPLRETQYF. The CDR3 DNA reads TGTGCCAGCAGTGAACTGGTCCCCCCACTGAGAGAGACCCAGTACTTC.

The sample holds many counts of this clonotype. This sequence joins TRBV29-1 and TRBJ1-1; D unclear. This CDR3 is built from 10 residues. Germline V CDR1 and CDR2: SQVTM, ANQGSEA. Trimming cost V 6 bases and J 11 bases, with 13 bases left between them. The CDR3 here is CSVGGEKAFF. CDR3 DNA sequence: TGCAGCGTCGGCGGGGAAAAGGCTTTCTTT.

This clonotype was counted ten times or more. J is TRBJ1-6 and V is TRBV14, with D maybe TRBD1 (5 bases). Trimming cost V 1 base and J 9 bases, with 10 bases left between them. There are 14 residues in the CDR3. CDR1 SGHDN and CDR2 FVKESK come from the germline V gene. In DNA, the CDR3 is TGTGCCAGCAGCCAAGTCCAGGGAGTTTCACCCCTCCACTTT. Protein sequence: CASSQVQGVSPLHF.

The chain recombines TRBV11-1 with TRBJ2-5; 10 positions match TRBD2. With V trimmed by 4 bases and J by 3 bases, 8 bases remained unmatched. The CDR3 runs to 16 residues. Germline CDR1 SGHAT, CDR2 FQDESV (reference sequence). The DNA for the CDR3 is TGTGCCAGCAGCTCAAGAACTAGCGGGGATGAAGAGACCCAGTACTTC. Its translation is CASSSRTSGDEETQYF.

This clonotype was detected many times. This chain uses TRBV5-1 with TRBJ2-3, with 8 bases aligning to TRBD2. Per germline, CDR1 SGHRS and CDR2 YFSETQ. V lost 4 bases, J lost 6 bases, and 13 bases stayed unmatched. The CDR3 is 16 amino acids. The CDR3 is CASSLNPAGAGDTQYF. CDR3 DNA sequence: TGCGCCAGCAGCCTGAATCCAGCGGGGGCCGGGGATACGCAGTATTTT.

This clonotype showed up many times. This chain links TRBV7-9 with TRBJ1-5; D not resolved. Trimming stripped 5 bases from V and 4 bases from J, with 15 bases between. Per the germline V gene, CDR1 is SEHNR and CDR2 is FQNEAQ (reference sequence). CDR3 length: 15 residues. The CDR3 loop is CASSHAAGVNQPQHF. The CDR3, as DNA: TGTGCCAGCAGCCACGCGGCGGGTGTTAATCAGCCCCAGCATTTT.

Ten or more counts support this clonotype. This chain connects TRBV7-3 to TRBJ2-1; TRBD2 matches 12 bases. The CDR3 covers 16 residues. Germline assignment: CDR1 SGHTA and CDR2 FQGTGA. After removal of 4 bases from V and 4 bases from J, the junction contained 5 bases not matched to a gene. DNA of the CDR3: TGTGCCAGCAGCTACCTACTAGCGGGAGGATACAATGAGCAGTTCTTC. It codes for CASSYLLAGGYNEQFF.

This clonotype was counted a few times. This chain links TRBV5-1 with TRBJ1-4; D possibly corresponds to TRBD1 (5 bases). The germline CDR1 and CDR2 sequences are SGHRS and YFSETQ. V lost 4 bases, J lost 5 bases, and 12 bases lay in between. The CDR3 totals 14 residues. CDR3 nucleotides: TGCGCCAGCAGCAACCGGGACGGGAATGAAAAACTGTTTTTT. This sequence encodes CASSNRDGNEKLFF. The full variable domain, completed using reference TRBV5-1 and TRBJ1-4, is KAGVTQTPRYLIKTRGQQVTLSCSPISGHRSVSWYQQTPGQGLQFLFEYFSETQRNKGNFPGRFSGRQFSNSRSEMNVSTLELGDSALYLCASSNRDGNEKLFFGSGTQLSVL.

This clonotype was seen ten or more times. The genes are TRBV5-6 and TRBJ2-1; 14 nucleotides agree with TRBD2. The CDR3 length is 16 residues. Unmatched junction bases numbered 2, after V lost 3 bases and J lost 3 bases. The V gene's germline CDR1 is SGHDT and CDR2 YYEEEE. Here the CDR3 reads CASSWGLAGDYNEQFF. The CDR3 bases are TGTGCCAGCAGCTGGGGACTAGCGGGGGACTACAATGAGCAGTTCTTC.

This clonotype was observed at least ten times. This chain links TRBV18 with TRBJ2-7; D is undetermined. Germline values: CDR1 KGHSH, CDR2 LQKENI. This CDR3 region has 15 residues. V lost 2 bases and J 1 base, leaving 12 bases between the germline ends. CDR3 sequence reads: CASSPWPGQSYEQYF. For the CDR3, the DNA is TGTGCCAGCTCACCATGGCCGGGTCAGTCCTACGAGCAGTACTTC.

This clonotype was seen a few times. The chain employs TRBV20-1 and TRBJ2-3; maybe TRBD2 (6 bases). The CDR3 length is 16 residues. V lost 0 bases, J lost 7 bases, and 20 bases lay in between. Germline V gene data show CDR1 as DFQATT and CDR2 as SNEGSKA (reference sequence). The CDR3 loop reads CSARDRWRDAEYTQYF. In nucleotides, the CDR3 is TGCAGTGCTAGAGATCGTTGGCGGGACGCCGAATATACGCAGTATTTT.

The chain has TRBV27 and TRBJ2-3; D gene uncertain. The CDR3 covers 13 residues. Trimming took 2 bases from V and 4 from J, leaving 7 bases between them. CDR1 is MNHEY, CDR2 SMNVEV, per germline (reference sequence). The CDR3 DNA reads as TGTGCCAGCAGTTTAGGGTTTTCAGATACGCAGTATTTT. Translating gives CASSLGFSDTQYF.

The rearrangement uses TRBV24-1 and TRBJ2-1, with 9 nucleotides matching TRBD2. The CDR3 runs 19 residues. CDR1 and CDR2 from the germline V gene are KGHDR and SFDVKD. V lost 1 base and J lost 0; bases outside the gene matches: 9. CDR3 in amino acids: CATSDLSSGALGSYNEQFF. The CDR3, as DNA: TGTGCCACCAGTGATTTATCTAGCGGGGCCCTCGGCTCCTACAATGAGCAGTTCTTC.

This clonotype has at least ten counts. The chain combines TRBV20-1 with TRBJ1-1; D possibly corresponds to TRBD1 (6 bases). V was shortened by 2 bases and J by 4 bases, with 14 bases between the two germline ends. Germline lookup yields CDR1 DFQATT and CDR2 SNEGSKA (reference sequence). The CDR3 consists of 14 residues. The CDR3 is CSARSAGEGTEAFF. DNA of the CDR3: TGCAGTGCTAGATCGGCAGGGGAGGGCACTGAAGCTTTCTTT.

The chain has TRBV7-9 and TRBJ2-7, with 10 bases that match TRBD1. V dropped 3 bases and J dropped 2; count of bases not matched to a gene: 7. The CDR3 length is 16 residues. Germline V gene sequence: CDR1 SEHNR, CDR2 FQNEAQ (reference sequence). Written as DNA, the CDR3 is TGTGCCAGCAGCTTCCTGAAGGGACAGGGGACCTACGAGCAGTACTTC. It specifies CASSFLKGQGTYEQYF.